This is a list of T cell receptor beta chains from one sample in a study of CD4 T cell repertoires in COVID-19. The repertoire was sequenced with immunoSEQ multiplex PCR; TCRdb's copy has only in-frame clones and lacks some. The sample lists fewer than 25,000 clones; about 94% were seen once. Material: circulating follicular helper CD4+ T cells (cTfh) from blood, obtained before the COVID-19 pandemic. The receptors were sampled from a human donor who had COVID-19. The CDR3 runs from the conserved cysteine through the conserved F or W. The D gene is left open where the match is weak. Part of the rows lack a size; the others show once, few, many or a class for expanded clones.

TRBJ2-1 NA TRBV28 TRBD2 TGTGCCAGCAGCCAAACCAGAACTAGCGGGGTCTACAATGAGCAGTTCTTC CASSQTRTSGVYNEQFF
TRBJ2-2 once TRBV28 NA TGTGCCATCCACTCTTCAGGGCCCACCGGGGAGCTGTTTTTT CAIHSSGPTGELFF
TRBJ2-7 NA TRBV28 TRBD1 TGTGCCAGCAGTACCACAGGGGGCAGAGGGTACGAGCAGTACTTC CASSTTGGRGYEQYF
TRBJ1-1 NA TRBV18 NA TGTGCCAGCTCACGAGATTCGAACACTGAAGCTTTCTTT CASSRDSNTEAFF
TRBJ2-1 NA TRBV10-2 TRBD2 TGCGCCAGCAGTCCTAGCGGGAGGGCCCTAGATGAGCAGTTCTTC CASSPSGRALDEQFF
TRBJ2-1 once TRBV6-4 NA TGTGCCAGCAGCCCGGGGTGGGGTGAGCAGTTCTTC CASSPGWGEQFF
TRBJ1-2 once TRBV4-1 NA TGCGCCAGCAGCCAAGACAGGGGCCTCCGAGGCTACACCTTC CASSQDRGLRGYTF
TRBJ2-3 NA TRBV29-1 NA TGCAGCGTTGAGAGTCCAAGCACAGATACGCAGTATTTT CSVESPSTDTQYF
TRBJ1-4 NA TRBV6-5 TRBD1 TGTGCCAGCAAGGAACAGGGGTTTGAAAAACTGTTTTTT CASKEQGFEKLFF
TRBJ2-5 NA TRBV5-4 TRBD1 TGTGCCAGCAGCCGGACAGGACAAGAGACCCAGTACTTC CASSRTGQETQYF
TRBJ2-2 NA TRBV7-2 NA TGTGCCAGCAGGGATGGGGCGATCAGGGAGCTGTTTTTT CASRDGAIRELFF
TRBJ2-3 NA TRBV6-5 TRBD1 TGTGCCAGCAGGCTGACAGGGACAAATACGCAGTATTTT CASRLTGTNTQYF